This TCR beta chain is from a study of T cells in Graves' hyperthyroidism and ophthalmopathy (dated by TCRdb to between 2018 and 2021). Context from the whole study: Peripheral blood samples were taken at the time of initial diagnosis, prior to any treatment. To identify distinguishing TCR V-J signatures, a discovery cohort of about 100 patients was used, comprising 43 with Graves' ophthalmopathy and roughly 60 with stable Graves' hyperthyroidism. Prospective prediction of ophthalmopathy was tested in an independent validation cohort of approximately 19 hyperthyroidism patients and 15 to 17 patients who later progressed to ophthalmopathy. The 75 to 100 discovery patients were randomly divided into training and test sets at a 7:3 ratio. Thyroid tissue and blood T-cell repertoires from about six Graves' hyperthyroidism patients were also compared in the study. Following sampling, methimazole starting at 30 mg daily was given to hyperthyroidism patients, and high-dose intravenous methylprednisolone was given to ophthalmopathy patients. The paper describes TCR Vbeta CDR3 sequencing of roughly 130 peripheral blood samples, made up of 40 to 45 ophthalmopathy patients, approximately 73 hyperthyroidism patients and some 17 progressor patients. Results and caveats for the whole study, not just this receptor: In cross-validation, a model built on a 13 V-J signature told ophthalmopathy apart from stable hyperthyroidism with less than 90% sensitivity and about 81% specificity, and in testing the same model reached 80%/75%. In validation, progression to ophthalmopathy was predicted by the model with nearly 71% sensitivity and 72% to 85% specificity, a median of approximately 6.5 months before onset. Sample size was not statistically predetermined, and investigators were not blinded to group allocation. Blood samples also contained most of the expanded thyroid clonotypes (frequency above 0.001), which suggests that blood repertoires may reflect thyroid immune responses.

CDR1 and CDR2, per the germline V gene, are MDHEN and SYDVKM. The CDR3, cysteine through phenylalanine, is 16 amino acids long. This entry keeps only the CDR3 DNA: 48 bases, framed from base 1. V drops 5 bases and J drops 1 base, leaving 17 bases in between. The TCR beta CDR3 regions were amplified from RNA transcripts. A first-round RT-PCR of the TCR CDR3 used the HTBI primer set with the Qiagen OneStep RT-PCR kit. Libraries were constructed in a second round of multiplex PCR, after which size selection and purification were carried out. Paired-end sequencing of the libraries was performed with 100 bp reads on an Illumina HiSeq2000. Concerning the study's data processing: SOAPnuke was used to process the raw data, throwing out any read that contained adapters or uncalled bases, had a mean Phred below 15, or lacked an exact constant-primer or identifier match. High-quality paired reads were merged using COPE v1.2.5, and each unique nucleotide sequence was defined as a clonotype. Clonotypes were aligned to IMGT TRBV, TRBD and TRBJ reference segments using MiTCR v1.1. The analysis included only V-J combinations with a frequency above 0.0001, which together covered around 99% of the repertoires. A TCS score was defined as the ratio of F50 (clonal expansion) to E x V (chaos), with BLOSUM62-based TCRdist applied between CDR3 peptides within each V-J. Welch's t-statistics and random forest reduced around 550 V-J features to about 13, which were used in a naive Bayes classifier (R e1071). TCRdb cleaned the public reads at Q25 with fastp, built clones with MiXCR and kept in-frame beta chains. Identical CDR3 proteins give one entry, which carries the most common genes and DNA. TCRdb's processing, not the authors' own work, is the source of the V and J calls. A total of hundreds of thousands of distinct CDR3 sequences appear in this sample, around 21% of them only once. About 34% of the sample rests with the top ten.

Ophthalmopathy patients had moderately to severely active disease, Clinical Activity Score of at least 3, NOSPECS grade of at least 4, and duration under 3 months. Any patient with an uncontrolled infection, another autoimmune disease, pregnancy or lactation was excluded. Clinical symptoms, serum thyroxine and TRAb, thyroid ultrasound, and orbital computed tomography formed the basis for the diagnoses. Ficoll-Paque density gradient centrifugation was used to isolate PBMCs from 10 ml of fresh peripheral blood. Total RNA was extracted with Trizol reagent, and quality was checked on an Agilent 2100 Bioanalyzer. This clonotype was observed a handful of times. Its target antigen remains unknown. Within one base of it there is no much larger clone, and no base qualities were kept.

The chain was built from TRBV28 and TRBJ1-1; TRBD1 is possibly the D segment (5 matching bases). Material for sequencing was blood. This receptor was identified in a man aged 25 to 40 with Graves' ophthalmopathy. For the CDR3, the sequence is CASSNRGLFGNTEAFF. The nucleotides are TGTGCCAGCAGTAACCGGGGCCTATTCGGGAACACTGAAGCTTTCTTT.